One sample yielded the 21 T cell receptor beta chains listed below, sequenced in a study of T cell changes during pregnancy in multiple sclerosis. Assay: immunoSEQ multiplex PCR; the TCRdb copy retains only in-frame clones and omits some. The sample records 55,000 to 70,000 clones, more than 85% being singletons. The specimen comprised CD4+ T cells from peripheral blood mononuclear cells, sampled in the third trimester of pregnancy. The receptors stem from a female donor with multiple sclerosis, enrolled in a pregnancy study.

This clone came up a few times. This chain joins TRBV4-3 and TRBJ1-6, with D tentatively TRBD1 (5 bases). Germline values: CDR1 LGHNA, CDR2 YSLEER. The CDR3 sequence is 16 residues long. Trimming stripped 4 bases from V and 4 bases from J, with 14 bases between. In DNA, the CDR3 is TGCGCCAGCAGCCTCAACCCCGGGGGGTATAATTCACCCCTCCACTTT. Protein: CASSLNPGGYNSPLHF.

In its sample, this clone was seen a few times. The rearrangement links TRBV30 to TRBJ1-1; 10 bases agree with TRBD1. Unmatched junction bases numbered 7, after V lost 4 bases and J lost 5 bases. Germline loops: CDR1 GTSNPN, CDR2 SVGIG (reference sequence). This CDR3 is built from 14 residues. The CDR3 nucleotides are TGTGCCTGGACTATTGGGACAGGGGAGACTGAAGCTTTCTTT. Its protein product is CAWTIGTGETEAFF.

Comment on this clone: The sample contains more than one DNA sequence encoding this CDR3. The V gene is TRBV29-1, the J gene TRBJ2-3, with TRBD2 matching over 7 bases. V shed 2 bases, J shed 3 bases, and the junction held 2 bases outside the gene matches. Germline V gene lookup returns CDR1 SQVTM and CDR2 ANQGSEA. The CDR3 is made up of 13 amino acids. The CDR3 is CSVETGGTDTQYF. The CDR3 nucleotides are TGCAGCGTTGAAACGGGGGGAACAGATACGCAGTATTTT.

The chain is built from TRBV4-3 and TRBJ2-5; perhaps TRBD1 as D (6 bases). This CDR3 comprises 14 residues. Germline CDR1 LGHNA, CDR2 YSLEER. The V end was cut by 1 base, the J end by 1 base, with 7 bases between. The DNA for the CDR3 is TGCGCCAGCAGCCAAGGACAGGCCCAAGAGACCCAGTACTTC. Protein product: CASSQGQAQETQYF.

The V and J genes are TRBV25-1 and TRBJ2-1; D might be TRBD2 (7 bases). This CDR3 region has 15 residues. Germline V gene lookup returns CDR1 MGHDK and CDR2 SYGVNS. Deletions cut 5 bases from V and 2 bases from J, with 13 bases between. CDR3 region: CASSRGGGAYNEQFF. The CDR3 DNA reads TGTGCCAGCAGTAGGGGGGGCGGAGCCTACAATGAGCAGTTCTTC.

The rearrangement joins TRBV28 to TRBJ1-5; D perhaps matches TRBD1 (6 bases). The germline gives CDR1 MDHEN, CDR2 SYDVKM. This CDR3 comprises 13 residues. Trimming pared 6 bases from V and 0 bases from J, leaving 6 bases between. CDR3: CASRGGSNQPQHF. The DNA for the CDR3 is TGTGCCAGCAGAGGGGGTAGCAATCAGCCCCAGCATTTT.

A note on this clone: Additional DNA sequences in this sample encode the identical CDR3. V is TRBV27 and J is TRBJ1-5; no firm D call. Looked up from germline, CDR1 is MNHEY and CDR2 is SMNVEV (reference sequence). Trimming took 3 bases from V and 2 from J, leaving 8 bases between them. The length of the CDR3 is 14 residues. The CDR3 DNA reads TGTGCCAGCAGTTTCTGGGGAGGCAATCAGCCCCAGCATTTT. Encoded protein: CASSFWGGNQPQHF.

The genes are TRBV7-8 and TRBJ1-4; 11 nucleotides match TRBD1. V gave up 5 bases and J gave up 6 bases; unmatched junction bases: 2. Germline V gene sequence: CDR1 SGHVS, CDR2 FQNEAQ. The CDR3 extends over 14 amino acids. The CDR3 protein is CASSVGQGDEKLFF. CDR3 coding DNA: TGTGCCAGCAGCGTGGGACAGGGGGATGAAAAACTGTTTTTT.

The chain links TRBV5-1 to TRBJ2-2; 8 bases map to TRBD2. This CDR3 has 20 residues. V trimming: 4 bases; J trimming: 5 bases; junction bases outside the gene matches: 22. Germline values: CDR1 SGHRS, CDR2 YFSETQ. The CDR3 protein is CASSARDDPAGARRTGELFF. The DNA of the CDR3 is TGCGCCAGCAGCGCGAGAGATGATCCAGCGGGAGCACGAAGGACCGGGGAGCTGTTTTTT.

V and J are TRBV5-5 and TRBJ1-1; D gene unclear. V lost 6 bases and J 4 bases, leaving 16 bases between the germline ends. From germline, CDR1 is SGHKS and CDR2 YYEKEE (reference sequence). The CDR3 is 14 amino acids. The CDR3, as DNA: TGTGCCAGCACTGTACACGGGGAGGGCACTGAAGCTTTCTTT. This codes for CASTVHGEGTEAFF. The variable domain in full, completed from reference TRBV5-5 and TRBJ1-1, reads DAGVTQSPTHLIKTRGQQVTLRCSPISGHKSVSWYQQVLGQGPQFIFQYYEKEERGRGNFPDRFSARQFPNYSSELNVNALLLGDSALYLCASTVHGEGTEAFFGQGTRLTVV.

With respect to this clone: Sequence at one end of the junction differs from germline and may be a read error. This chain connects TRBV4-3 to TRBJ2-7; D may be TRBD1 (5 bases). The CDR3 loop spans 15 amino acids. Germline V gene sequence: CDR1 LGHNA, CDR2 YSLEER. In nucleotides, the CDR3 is TGCGCCAGCAGTCAAGAGGCAAGGTCAGGGTACGAGCAGTACTTC. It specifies CASSQEARSGYEQYF.

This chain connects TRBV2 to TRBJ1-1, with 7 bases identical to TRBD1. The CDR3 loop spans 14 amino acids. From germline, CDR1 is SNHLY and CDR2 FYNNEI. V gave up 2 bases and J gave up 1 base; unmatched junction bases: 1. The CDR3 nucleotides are TGTGCCAGCAGTGAAAGGGACAGGAACACTGAAGCTTTCTTT. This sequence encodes CASSERDRNTEAFF.

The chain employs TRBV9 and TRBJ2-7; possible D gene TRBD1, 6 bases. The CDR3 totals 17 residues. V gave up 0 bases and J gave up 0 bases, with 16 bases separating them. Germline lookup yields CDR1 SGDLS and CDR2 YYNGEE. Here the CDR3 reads CASSVGAVGGISYEQYF. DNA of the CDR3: TGTGCCAGCAGCGTAGGAGCCGTAGGGGGAATCTCCTACGAGCAGTACTTC.

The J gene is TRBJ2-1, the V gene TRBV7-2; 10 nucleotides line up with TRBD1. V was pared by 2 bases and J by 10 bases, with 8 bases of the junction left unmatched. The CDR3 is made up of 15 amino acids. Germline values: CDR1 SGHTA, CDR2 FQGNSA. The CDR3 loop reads CASSLRYVTGGEQFF. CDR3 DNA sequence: TGTGCCAGCAGCTTAAGATACGTGACAGGGGGCGAGCAGTTCTTC.

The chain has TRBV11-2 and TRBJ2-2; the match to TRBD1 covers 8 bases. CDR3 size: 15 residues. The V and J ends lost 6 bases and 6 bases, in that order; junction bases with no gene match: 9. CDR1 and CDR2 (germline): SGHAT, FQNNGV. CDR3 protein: CASSFGQGLAGELFF. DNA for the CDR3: TGTGCCAGCAGTTTCGGACAGGGTCTCGCCGGGGAGCTGTTTTTT.

CDR3 nucleotide sequence: TGTGCCAGCAGCCCCCTCAAGCGGGAGCTGTTTTTT. Protein: CASSPLKRELFF. The chain employs TRBV7-2 and TRBJ2-2; no definite D call. CDR1 is SGHTA, CDR2 FQGNSA, per germline. Trimming stripped 5 bases from V and 9 bases from J, with 10 bases between. This CDR3 is built from 12 residues.

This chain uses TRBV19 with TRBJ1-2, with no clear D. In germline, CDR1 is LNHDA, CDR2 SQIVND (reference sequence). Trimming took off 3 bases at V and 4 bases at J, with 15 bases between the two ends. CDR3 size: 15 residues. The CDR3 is CASSMVAGMPYGYTF. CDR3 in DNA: TGTGCCAGTAGTATGGTTGCCGGGATGCCCTATGGCTACACCTTC.

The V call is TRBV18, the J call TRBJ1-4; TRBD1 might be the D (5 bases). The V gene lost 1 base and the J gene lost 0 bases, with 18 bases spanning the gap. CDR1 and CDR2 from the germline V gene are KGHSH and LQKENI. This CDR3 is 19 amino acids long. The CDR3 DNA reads TGTGCCAGCTCACCACAGGGACTGAGGAATAGTGCAACTAATGAAAAACTGTTTTTT. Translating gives CASSPQGLRNSATNEKLFF.

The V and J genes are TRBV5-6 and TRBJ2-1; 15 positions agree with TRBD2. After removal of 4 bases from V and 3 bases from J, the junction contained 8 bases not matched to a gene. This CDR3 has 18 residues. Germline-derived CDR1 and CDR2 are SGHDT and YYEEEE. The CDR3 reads CASSGLTGLAGGYNEQFF. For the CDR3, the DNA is TGTGCCAGCAGCGGGCTGACGGGACTAGCGGGAGGCTACAATGAGCAGTTCTTC.

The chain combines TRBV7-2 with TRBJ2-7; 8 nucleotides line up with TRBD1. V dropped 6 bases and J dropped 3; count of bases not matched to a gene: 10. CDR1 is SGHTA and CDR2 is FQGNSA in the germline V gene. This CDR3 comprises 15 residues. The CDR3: CASSFSGQDHYEQYF. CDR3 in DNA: TGTGCCAGCAGTTTTTCGGGACAGGATCACTACGAGCAGTACTTC. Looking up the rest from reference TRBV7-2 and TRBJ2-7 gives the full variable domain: GAGVSQSPSNKVTEKGKDVELRCDPISGHTALYWYRQSLGQGLEFLIYFQGNSAPDKSGLPSDRFSAERTGGSVSTLTIQRTQQEDSAVYLCASSFSGQDHYEQYFGPGTRLTVT.

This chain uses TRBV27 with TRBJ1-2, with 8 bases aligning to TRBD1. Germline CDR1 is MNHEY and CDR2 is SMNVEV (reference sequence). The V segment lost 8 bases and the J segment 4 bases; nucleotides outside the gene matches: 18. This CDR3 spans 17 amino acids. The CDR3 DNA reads TGTGCCAGCTCGATTCAGGGGGCGCCGCGTTGGATCTATGGCTACACCTTC. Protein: CASSIQGAPRWIYGYTF.